Here is one T cell receptor (beta chain) with its context. Its target is unknown. Libraries were prepared by immunoSEQ multiplex PCR; TCRdb keeps only in-frame clonotypes and omits some of them. The sample carries approximately 230,000 clones, less than 90% recorded once. The entry originates in a study of cytomegalovirus exposure and HLA in healthy donors. Study-wide points: In a later analysis, first-cohort TCR clusters were found to tend to co-occur in the roughly 120 validation repertoires.

Germline assignment: CDR1 MNHEY and CDR2 SMNVEV (reference sequence). Germline trimming cut 4 bases from V and 2 bases from J; bases unmatched to any gene: 7. The CDR3 is made up of 19 amino acids. The source is a man aged 18-30 years in good health and CMV-seropositive. The chain has TRBV27 and TRBJ2-6; TRBD2 agrees at 14 bases. Material: PBMCs. CDR3 amino acids: CASSSRTSGRFAGANVLTF. In DNA form, the CDR3 reads TGTGCCAGCAGTTCGAGGACTAGCGGGAGGTTCGCTGGGGCCAACGTCCTGACTTTC.